Listed below are T cell receptor beta chains from one sample, sequenced in a study of blood T cells in healthy people across ages. TCRdb re-called the 5' RACE reads through MiXCR, storing one row per CDR3 protein. This sample yields about 840,000 distinct CDR3 sequences, of which 29% are seen a single time; more than 8.5% belongs to the top ten. The same data also contributed to another study, on T cells of mothers and their children.

The sequenced sample consisted of blood. The receptor source for this set is a woman aged 40 to 50 in good health. The CDR3 runs from the conserved cysteine through the conserved F or W. D genes are given only for firm matches. Expanded clones get a size class; other rows say once, few or many, or leave the size out.

size: many; length: 15; V: TRBV12-3/TRBV12-4; D: NA; J: TRBJ1-2; CDR3: CASSPQLRVTYGYTF; DNA: TGTGCCAGCAGCCCACAGTTGCGGGTGACGTATGGCTACACCTTC
size: NA; length: 13; V: TRBV27; D: NA; J: TRBJ1-2; CDR3: CASRPPGGKGYTF; DNA: TGTGCCAGCAGACCCCCCGGGGGGAAGGGCTACACCTTC
size: NA; length: 15; V: TRBV20-1; D: NA; J: TRBJ2-7; CDR3: CSARDQYPAYNEQYF; DNA: TGCAGTGCTAGAGATCAATACCCGGCCTACAATGAGCAGTACTTC
size: many; length: 15; V: TRBV7-2; D: TRBD2; J: TRBJ2-1; CDR3: CASSPGLAGVNEQFF; DNA: TGTGCCAGCAGTCCGGGGCTAGCGGGGGTGAATGAGCAGTTCTTC
size: NA; length: 13; V: TRBV20-1; D: NA; J: TRBJ1-3; CDR3: CSAPEFSGNTIYF; DNA: TGCAGTGCTCCAGAATTCTCTGGAAACACCATATATTTT
size: many; length: 14; V: TRBV5-1; D: NA; J: TRBJ1-2; CDR3: CASSLAFRTDGYTF; DNA: TGCGCCAGCAGCTTGGCCTTCAGGACAGATGGCTACACCTTC
size: NA; length: 18; V: TRBV27; D: NA; J: TRBJ2-3; CDR3: CASSLFGGGGASTDTQYF; DNA: TGTGCCAGCAGTTTATTCGGAGGGGGAGGGGCGAGCACAGATACGCAGTATTTT
size: NA; length: 15; V: TRBV18; D: NA; J: TRBJ1-6; CDR3: CASSPLSGLSSPLHF; DNA: TGTGCCAGCTCACCACTCTCGGGGTTGAGTTCACCCCTCCACTTT
size: many; length: 15; V: TRBV29-1; D: TRBD1; J: TRBJ2-7; CDR3: CSVEDPDRGAYEQYF; DNA: TGCAGCGTTGAAGATCCGGACAGGGGGGCCTACGAGCAGTACTTC
size: NA; length: 17; V: TRBV27; D: TRBD2; J: TRBJ2-1; CDR3: CASSLTSGGTTYYEQFF; DNA: TGTGCCAGCAGCTTGACTAGCGGGGGGACCACCTACTATGAGCAGTTCTTC
size: NA; length: 15; V: TRBV5-8; D: NA; J: TRBJ1-2; CDR3: CASSQYREMVVGYTF; DNA: TGTGCCAGCAGCCAATACAGGGAAATGGTAGTAGGCTACACCTTC
size: NA; length: 17; V: TRBV20-1; D: NA; J: TRBJ2-6; CDR3: CSARDALGESGANVLTF; DNA: TGCAGTGCTAGAGATGCGCTGGGGGAATCTGGGGCCAACGTCCTGACTTTC
size: NA; length: 15; V: TRBV10-3; D: NA; J: TRBJ1-1; CDR3: CAISQIAQQNTEAFF; DNA: TGTGCCATCAGTCAGATCGCACAGCAGAACACTGAAGCTTTCTTT
size: few; length: 14; V: TRBV5-1; D: NA; J: TRBJ1-2; CDR3: CASSFRGVGYGYTF; DNA: TGCGCCAGCAGCTTTCGAGGGGTTGGCTATGGCTACACCTTC
size: NA; length: 18; V: TRBV20-1; D: TRBD1; J: TRBJ2-6; CDR3: CSARVLTGGSSGANVLTF; DNA: TGCAGTGCTAGAGTTTTAACAGGGGGTTCCTCTGGGGCCAACGTCCTGACTTTC
size: NA; length: 13; V: TRBV30; D: NA; J: TRBJ1-1; CDR3: CAWNVAGNTEAFF; DNA: TGTGCCTGGAACGTCGCGGGTAACACTGAAGCTTTCTTT
size: many; length: 14; V: TRBV9; D: NA; J: TRBJ2-3; CDR3: CASSVDPSSNTQYF; DNA: TGTGCCAGCAGCGTAGATCCTAGTTCCAATACGCAGTATTTT
size: few; length: 15; V: TRBV7-2; D: TRBD1; J: TRBJ1-1; CDR3: CASSGTGWGNTEAFF; DNA: TGTGCCAGCAGCGGGACAGGGTGGGGTAACACTGAAGCTTTCTTT
size: NA; length: 15; V: TRBV7-2; D: NA; J: TRBJ1-2; CDR3: CTSSITTGINYGYTF; DNA: TGTACCAGCAGCATTACCACAGGGATTAACTATGGCTACACCTTC
size: NA; length: 16; V: TRBV7-2; D: TRBD2; J: TRBJ2-1; CDR3: CASSLDSGGRYSGQFF; DNA: TGTGCCAGCAGCTTAGACAGCGGGGGGCGCTACAGTGGGCAGTTCTTC
size: NA; length: 14; V: TRBV12-5; D: NA; J: TRBJ1-1; CDR3: CASGLGGSGTEAFF; DNA: TGTGCTAGTGGTTTGGGTGGATCGGGCACTGAAGCTTTCTTT
size: NA; length: 12; V: TRBV13; D: NA; J: TRBJ1-1; CDR3: CASSLEDGEAFF; DNA: TGTGCCAGCAGCTTAGAAGACGGTGAAGCTTTCTTT
size: NA; length: 14; V: TRBV29-1; D: NA; J: TRBJ2-1; CDR3: CSILSELAYNEQFF; DNA: TGCAGTATCTTATCGGAGTTAGCTTACAATGAGCAGTTCTTC
size: few; length: 15; V: TRBV7-6; D: TRBD1; J: TRBJ2-2; CDR3: CASSLLGQGAGELFF; DNA: TGTGCCAGCAGCTTACTCGGACAGGGGGCCGGGGAGCTGTTTTTT
size: NA; length: 15; V: TRBV7-9; D: NA; J: TRBJ2-7; CDR3: CASSQSGGNSYEQYF; DNA: TGTGCCAGCAGCCAGAGTGGAGGGAACTCCTACGAGCAGTACTTC
size: many; length: 13; V: TRBV6-5; D: NA; J: TRBJ1-2; CDR3: CASSLGGADGYTF; DNA: TGTGCCAGCAGTTTAGGGGGGGCAGATGGCTACACCTTC
size: NA; length: 15; V: TRBV4-3; D: NA; J: TRBJ1-5; CDR3: CASSQGWQRNQPQHF; DNA: TGCGCCAGCAGCCAAGGGTGGCAGCGCAATCAGCCCCAGCATTTT
size: NA; length: 14; V: TRBV19; D: NA; J: TRBJ1-2; CDR3: CASSLSWTDYGYTF; DNA: TGTGCCAGTAGTCTTAGTTGGACAGACTATGGCTACACCTTC
size: many; length: 15; V: TRBV28; D: TRBD1; J: TRBJ1-2; CDR3: CASSSGTGEIYGYTF; DNA: TGTGCCAGCAGCTCCGGGACAGGAGAGATCTATGGCTACACCTTC
size: few; length: 15; V: TRBV6-6; D: TRBD2; J: TRBJ2-3; CDR3: CASRQPGGRTDTQYF; DNA: TGTGCCAGCAGACAACCGGGGGGTCGCACAGATACGCAGTATTTT
size: NA; length: 14; V: TRBV27; D: NA; J: TRBJ2-5; CDR3: CASSSLIKGDEQYF; DNA: TGTGCCAGCAGTTCCCTAATCAAGGGCGATGAGCAGTACTTC
size: many; length: 17; V: TRBV29-1; D: TRBD1; J: TRBJ2-6; CDR3: CSAITGGSNSGANVLTF; DNA: TGCAGCGCCATTACAGGGGGCAGTAACTCTGGGGCCAACGTCCTGACTTTC
size: many; length: 13; V: TRBV10-3; D: TRBD2; J: TRBJ2-1; CDR3: CAITERGPGEQFF; DNA: TGTGCCATCACGGAGCGGGGGCCAGGGGAGCAGTTCTTC
size: many; length: 14; V: TRBV5-1; D: TRBD1; J: TRBJ2-7; CDR3: CASSWDRESYEQYF; DNA: TGCGCCAGCAGCTGGGACAGGGAATCCTACGAGCAGTACTTC
size: many; length: 15; V: TRBV6-2/TRBV6-3; D: TRBD1; J: TRBJ2-7; CDR3: CASSYTGTASYEQYF; DNA: TGTGCCAGCAGTTACACGGGGACAGCTTCCTACGAGCAGTACTTC
size: NA; length: 19; V: TRBV7-2; D: NA; J: TRBJ1-4; CDR3: CASSMPTGSVQGTNEKLFF; DNA: TGTGCCAGCAGCATGCCGACAGGATCCGTCCAGGGAACTAATGAAAAACTGTTTTTT
size: NA; length: 14; V: TRBV7-9; D: NA; J: TRBJ2-7; CDR3: CASSGRIGEYEQYF; DNA: TGTGCCAGCAGCGGGAGGATAGGGGAGTACGAGCAGTACTTC